This entry lists 12 T cell receptor beta chains sequenced from one sample in a study of CD8+CD57+ T cells in acquired aplastic anemia. CDR3 and TCR beta VDJ profiling relied on genomic DNA as the template. TCRdb independently ran MiXCR on the reads; one entry per CDR3 protein. The table records some 170,000 distinct CDR3 sequences, around 45% of them present only once. Sequencing was carried out using sorted CD4+, CD8+, or CD8+CD57+ T cells (not recorded which) from PBMCs. The source of these receptors is a human donor in good health.

This clonotype was found many times. This chain links TRBV4-3 with TRBJ1-1, with 7 positions matching TRBD1. Germline CDR1 and CDR2: LGHNA and YSLEER. The junction had 8 bases not matched to a gene; V was cut back by 0 bases and J by 7 bases. This CDR3 is 15 amino acids long. CDR3 sequence (DNA): TGCGCCAGCAGCCAAGATGTGACAGGGAACTTTGAAGCTTTCTTT. Protein: CASSQDVTGNFEAFF.

The J gene is TRBJ2-5, the V gene TRBV2; D possibly uses TRBD1 or TRBD2 (5 bases each). Trimming removed 5 bases at V and 5 bases at J, with 12 bases between. The germline V gene encodes CDR1 SNHLY and CDR2 FYNNEI. The CDR3 is 13 amino acids. Here the CDR3 reads CASSSLGEETQYF. The CDR3 coding sequence is TGTGCCAGCAGTTCCTTGGGGGAGGAGACCCAGTACTTC.

This chain connects TRBV2 to TRBJ1-6, with 9 positions matching TRBD1. The CDR3 runs 15 residues. Unmatched junction bases numbered 5, after V lost 2 bases and J lost 9 bases. Germline CDR1 is SNHLY and CDR2 is FYNNEI. CDR3 bases: TGTGCCAGCAGTGAAATGGGGACAGGGACTTCACCCCTCCACTTT. It yields the protein CASSEMGTGTSPLHF.

The V call is TRBV7-2, the J call TRBJ2-5, with 9 positions matching TRBD2. The CDR3 totals 16 residues. The germline V gene has CDR1 SGHTA and CDR2 FQGNSA. Trimming removed 1 base from V and 5 bases from J; junction bases left unmatched: 8. The CDR3 here is CASSLVGRGGQETQYF. CDR3 bases: TGTGCCAGCAGCTTAGTCGGGCGGGGGGGCCAGGAGACCCAGTACTTC.

This clonotype was seen at least ten times. V gene TRBV5-1 combines with J gene TRBJ2-3, with 7 bases matching TRBD2. V lost 6 bases, J lost 1 base, and 8 bases stayed unmatched. Germline V gene lookup returns CDR1 SGHRS and CDR2 YFSETQ. The CDR3 is 15 residues long. The CDR3 is CASTFGGIGTDTQYF. CDR3 bases: TGCGCCAGCACATTCGGGGGGATCGGCACAGATACGCAGTATTTT.

This clonotype was counted only a few times. The chain recombines TRBV12-3 or TRBV12-4 with TRBJ2-7; no reliable D call. This CDR3 is built from 15 residues. Trimming pared 1 base from V and 2 bases from J, leaving 12 bases between. The CDR3 region has the DNA TGTGCCAGCAGTTTAGGGCGATATGGCACCTACGAGCAGTACTTC. It yields the protein CASSLGRYGTYEQYF.

This clonotype has just a few counts. The chain carries TRBV5-5 and TRBJ1-4, with TRBD1 matching over 10 bases. The V segment lost 1 base and the J segment 6 bases; nucleotides outside the gene matches: 6. This CDR3 comprises 16 residues. The germline V gene has CDR1 SGHKS and CDR2 YYEKEE (reference sequence). The CDR3 DNA is TGTGCCAGCAGCTTGAGGGGACAGGGGTCCTATGAAAAACTGTTTTTT. Translation: CASSLRGQGSYEKLFF.

This clonotype was seen repeatedly, ten times or more. V and J are TRBV3-1 and TRBJ1-6; D unresolved. Germline V gene sequence: CDR1 LGHDT, CDR2 YNNKEL (reference sequence). V gave up 4 bases and J gave up 0 bases, with 13 bases separating them. CDR3 length: 17 residues. This CDR3 reads CASSPDAISSYNSPLHF. CDR3 nucleotide sequence: TGTGCCAGCAGCCCGGACGCGATTAGCTCCTATAATTCACCCCTCCACTTT.

This clonotype was observed once. The CDR3 does not end in the conserved phenylalanine or tryptophan, so this is likely a read error. The chain couples TRBV10-3 to TRBJ1-3, with D perhaps matching TRBD1 (5 bases). Looked up from germline, CDR1 is ENHRY and CDR2 is SYGVKD. The CDR3 extends over 15 amino acids. The CDR3 spells CASSYSPGSGSTIYS. The CDR3 DNA follows: TGTGCCAGCAGTTATTCACCAGGGTCTGGAAGCACCATATATTCT.

This clonotype was observed at least ten times. Compared with germline, one end of the junction differs, possibly owing to a read error. V gene TRBV4-3 combines with J gene TRBJ2-3; 9 positions match TRBD2. CDR1 is LGHNA, CDR2 YSLEER, per germline. This CDR3 region has 13 residues. The chain's CDR3 is CASSQSSGGSVNF. The CDR3 DNA reads as TGCGCCAGCAGCCAATCCAGCGGGGGGTCGGTAAATTTT.

The chain is built from TRBV7-4 and TRBJ2-1, with D maybe TRBD2 (6 bases). Trimming took off 3 bases at V and 12 bases at J, with 18 bases between the two ends. The CDR3 spans 14 residues. The germline V gene has CDR1 SGHVT and CDR2 SQSDAQ. The CDR3 DNA sequence: TGTGCCAGCAGCTTGGGGTTCGGTGGGGGGTGGCAGTTCTTC. As protein: CASSLGFGGGWQFF.

This clonotype was counted between two and nine times. The chain uses TRBV2 and TRBJ1-2; 8 bases are shared with TRBD1. The CDR3 loop spans 12 amino acids. After removal of 4 bases from V and 8 bases from J, the junction contained 3 bases not matched to a gene. Germline V lookup: CDR1 SNHLY, CDR2 FYNNEI. This CDR3 reads CASSGQGTGYTF. The CDR3 DNA reads TGTGCCAGCAGTGGACAGGGGACGGGCTACACCTTC.